Presented here are 8 T cell receptor beta chains from one specimen sequenced in a study of tumor-infiltrating lymphocytes in primary liver carcinoma (dated by TCRdb to 2017 to 2019). Total RNA and DNA were co-extracted from approximately 20-30 mg of bulk tissue with the AllPrep DNA/RNA mini kit, without cell sorting. The sample was run on an Illumina HiSeq 2500. Using a constant-region primer and ProtoScript II reverse transcriptase, TCRbeta-specific cDNA was reverse-transcribed from approximately 0.5 ug total RNA. The TCRbeta libraries were prepared through three rounds of nested multiplex PCR following a slightly modified ARM-PCR procedure. Each of the first two PCR rounds ran for around 11 cycles and used multiplex TRBV1-TRBV30 forward primers together with a Cbeta reverse primer. TCRdb cleaned the public reads at Q25 with fastp, built clones with MiXCR and kept in-frame beta chains. Duplicate CDR3 protein sequences are folded into a single record with the most common DNA and genes. The sample yields 90,000 to 140,000 distinct CDR3 sequences; about four fifths were counted once. The ten largest make up approximately 20% of the sample.

The sample taken for sequencing was liver tumor tissue from sampling region 3. The sample's cell subset or site label, decoded: tumor region T3, left-lateral pole. These receptors all stem from a man in his forties with primary liver carcinoma and hepatitis B virus infection.

A few counts support this clonotype. At one of its ends the junction is not consistent with the germline gene, which may arise from a read error. The rearrangement uses TRBV11-2 and TRBJ2-6; D tentatively fits TRBD1 or TRBD2 (5 bases each). The CDR3 spans 15 residues. The germline V gene encodes CDR1 SGHAT and CDR2 FQNNGV. CDR3 nucleotides: TGTGCCACACAGCGGCCGCGCTCTGGGGCGAACGTCCTGAATTTC. Translation: CATQRPRSGANVLNF.

To note about this clonotype: A read error may explain this, as a much larger clone is one base away. The chain couples TRBV5-1 to TRBJ2-1; 8 bases agree with TRBD2. There are 16 residues in the CDR3. Germline CDR1 is SGHRS and CDR2 is YFSETQ. CDR3 loop: CPSSKTGGLTYNEQFF. Written as DNA, the CDR3 is TGCCCCAGCAGTAAAACGGGAGGGCTAACCTACAATGAGCAGTTCTTC.

Worth noting for this clonotype: This sequence may be a read error, since a much larger clone differs from it by one base. The CDR3 does not end in the conserved phenylalanine or tryptophan, so this is likely a read error. V is TRBV14 and J is TRBJ2-7; perhaps D is TRBD1 or TRBD2 (5 bases each). Germline V CDR1 and CDR2: SGHDN, FVKESK. The V and J ends lost 7 bases and 4 bases respectively, with 20 bases between them. CDR3 size: 15 residues. The CDR3 region is CASNPSGRKLYEQYL. The CDR3 coding sequence is TGTGCCAGCAACCCCTCGGGACGGAAACTATACGAGCAGTACCTC.

Remarks on this clonotype: Since the CDR3 does not end with the conserved phenylalanine or tryptophan, this likely comes from a read error. The DNA is left out, because the CDR3 cannot be placed on it with certainty; the CDR3 is given as TCRdb lists it. The chain employs TRBV19 and TRBJ2-2; the table gives TRBD1 as D, unverified against the DNA. Germline assignment: CDR1 LNHDA and CDR2 SQIVND (reference sequence). The CDR3 has 14 residues if both end residues are counted. The CDR3 here is CASSHGQGTGELFC.

A remark on this clonotype: The CDR3 end shows no conserved phenylalanine or tryptophan, and so a read error is likely. The limits of the CDR3 on the DNA are not certain, so only TCRdb's listed CDR3 is given. This chain joins TRBV12-3 or TRBV12-4 and TRBJ1-2; the table's D call, TRBD1, has no DNA check behind it. Including both end residues, the CDR3 is 15 amino acids long. The CDR3 here is CASSLDRQGARGYTI.

In the case of this clonotype: A junction end diverges from the germline sequence, so it may reflect a read error. This chain uses TRBV6-6 with TRBJ2-5, with 9 bases aligning to TRBD1. Germline CDR1 is MNHNY and CDR2 is SVGAGI (reference sequence). There are 15 residues in the CDR3. CDR3 region: CAGRGTGGFVETQYF. The CDR3 bases are TGTGCCGGCAGGGGTACAGGGGGCTTCGTGGAGACCCAGTACTTC.

The chain has TRBV5-6 and TRBJ2-1, with 8 bases that match TRBD2. V lost 3 bases, J lost 1 base, and 12 bases stayed unmatched. Germline CDR1 reads SGHDT; CDR2 reads YYEEEE. The CDR3 loop spans 18 amino acids. CDR3 bases: TGTGCCAGCAGCTCGGGACTAGTGGTATTTCGATCCTACAATGAGCAGTTCTTC. It yields the protein CASSSGLVVFRSYNEQFF.

In the case of this clonotype: No conserved phenylalanine or tryptophan ends this CDR3, so it is likely a read error. The limits of the CDR3 on the DNA are not certain, so only TCRdb's listed CDR3 is given. The genes are TRBV11-1 and TRBJ2-3; TRBD1, the table's D call, lacks a check against the DNA. CDR1 is SGHAT, CDR2 FQDESV, per germline (reference sequence). The CDR3 is 19 residues long, counting both termini. The CDR3 sequence is CASSSGGSSVGARTDTQYY.